These 23 T cell receptor beta chains were sequenced from one sample in a study of shared clonotypes between healthy human individuals. Assay used: immunoSEQ multiplex PCR; TCRdb lists only in-frame clones, some missing. The sample has over a million clones; around 76% are singletons. Sequencing was carried out using memory CD4+ T cells sorted from blood. Indicated subset: CD45RA-negative fraction. The source is a man aged 18 to 29 in good health.

This chain joins TRBV7-2 and TRBJ2-6; no definite D call. Germline V gives CDR1 SGHTA, CDR2 FQGNSA. Trimming cost V 10 bases and J 0 bases, with 19 bases left between them. The CDR3 loop spans 17 amino acids. CDR3 in DNA: TGTGCCACCGCCGGGCTAGGCGGAAACTCTGGGGCCAACGTCCTGACTTTC. Its protein is CATAGLGGNSGANVLTF.

In DNA form, the CDR3 reads TGTGCCAGCAGCCCCCGGGACAGTCAATGGGTTGGGAATGAGCAGTTCTTC. It specifies CASSPRDSQWVGNEQFF. The chain is built from TRBV9 and TRBJ2-1; 7 nucleotides line up with TRBD1. Germline lookup yields CDR1 SGDLS and CDR2 YYNGEE. CDR3 size: 17 residues. The V segment lost 4 bases and the J segment 7 bases; nucleotides outside the gene matches: 17.

The J gene is TRBJ2-5, the V gene TRBV5-1; D uncertain. Germline V gives CDR1 SGHRS, CDR2 YFSETQ. This CDR3 is built from 14 residues. V was clipped by 0 bases and J by 4 bases, with 10 bases between them. This chain's CDR3 is CASSLARKGETQYF. Here the CDR3 DNA reads TGCGCCAGCAGCTTGGCAAGGAAGGGAGAGACCCAGTACTTC.

The table lists this clone with a few counts. The V and J genes are TRBV4-1 and TRBJ1-1; 8 nucleotides agree with TRBD1. With V trimmed by 6 bases and J by 1 base, 4 bases remained unmatched. This CDR3 has 14 amino acids. Germline V CDR1 and CDR2: MGHRA, YSYEKL. CDR3 in amino acids: CASSYGQGNTEAFF. The DNA for the CDR3 is TGCGCCAGCAGTTACGGACAGGGGAACACTGAAGCTTTCTTT.

In DNA, the CDR3 is TGTGCCAGCAGCTTACAGACCGGGGAGCTGTTTTTT. Translating it yields CASSLQTGELFF. The chain joins TRBV11-2 to TRBJ2-2; no clear D. The germline V gene has CDR1 SGHAT and CDR2 FQNNGV. The CDR3 covers 12 residues. Trimming removed 2 bases from V and 5 bases from J, with 3 bases in between.

The chain couples TRBV5-1 to TRBJ2-1; D remains unclear. Between the trimmed V and J ends, which lost 0 bases and 2 bases, there was a span of 9 bases. This CDR3 has 15 amino acids. From germline, CDR1 is SGHRS and CDR2 YFSETQ. The CDR3 protein is CASSLGDGPYNEQFF. The DNA for the CDR3 is TGCGCCAGCAGCTTGGGGGATGGGCCCTACAATGAGCAGTTCTTC.

The chain combines TRBV5-1 with TRBJ1-1; D call uncertain. Deletions cut 1 base from V and 6 bases from J, with 16 bases between. Germline assignment: CDR1 SGHRS and CDR2 YFSETQ. The CDR3 extends over 15 amino acids. This CDR3 reads CASSLHGLSVAEAFF. The DNA for the CDR3 is TGCGCCAGCAGCTTGCATGGACTTTCGGTCGCTGAAGCTTTCTTT.

J is TRBJ2-5 and V is TRBV7-9; TRBD2 matches 9 bases. Trimming at V came to 8 bases and at J to 5 bases, leaving 9 bases not matched to a gene. This CDR3 comprises 14 residues. Germline V gene sequence: CDR1 SEHNR, CDR2 FQNEAQ (reference sequence). CDR3 sequence: CASSSSGILETQYF. CDR3 coding DNA: TGTGCCAGCTCCTCTAGCGGGATATTGGAGACCCAGTACTTC. The full variable domain, completed using reference TRBV7-9 and TRBJ2-5, is DTGVSQNPRHKITKRGQNVTFRCDPISEHNRLYWYRQTLGQGPEFLTYFQNEAQLEKSRLLSDRFSAERPKGSFSTLEIQRTEQGDSAMYLCASSSSGILETQYFGPGTRLLVL.

CDR3 protein: CSVSPTGSNYGYTF. DNA for the CDR3: TGCAGCGTCTCCCCGACAGGGTCCAACTATGGCTACACCTTC. V gene TRBV29-1 combines with J gene TRBJ1-2, with 7 bases matching TRBD1. Germline loops: CDR1 SQVTM, CDR2 ANQGSEA. This CDR3 has 14 residues. V gave up 6 bases and J gave up 2 bases; unmatched junction bases: 9.

The chain has TRBV5-1 and TRBJ1-4; D is uncertain. CDR1 and CDR2 from the germline V gene are SGHRS and YFSETQ. This CDR3 spans 15 amino acids. V shed 0 bases and J shed 10 bases, with 16 bases lying between them. The CDR3 coding sequence is TGCGCCAGCAGCTTGGAGGGTCCGCCCGGCGGAAAACTGTTTTTT. This encodes CASSLEGPPGGKLFF.

V is TRBV5-1 and J is TRBJ1-2, with D unresolved. CDR3 length equals 13 residues. Germline values: CDR1 SGHRS, CDR2 YFSETQ. Trimming shortened V by 4 bases and J by 5 bases, and 12 bases separated the two germline ends. CDR3 nucleotides: TGCGCCAGCAGCCTCGGACTCAAATATGGCTACACCTTC. Its translation is CASSLGLKYGYTF.

V gene TRBV30 combines with J gene TRBJ2-5; a possible D gene is TRBD1 (6 bases). Germline lookup yields CDR1 GTSNPN and CDR2 SVGIG (reference sequence). V was pared by 3 bases and J by 5 bases, with 25 bases between. The CDR3 has 17 residues. Here the CDR3 DNA reads TGTGCCTGGAGCATTACAGGGCCACGGGTCCGCGGCGAGACCCAGTACTTC. Translating gives CAWSITGPRVRGETQYF.

The chain couples TRBV19 to TRBJ1-4, with 7 nucleotides matching TRBD1. Germline CDR1 reads LNHDA; CDR2 reads SQIVND (reference sequence). Trimming took 5 bases from V and 0 from J; bases not matched to a gene: 9. This CDR3 is 17 amino acids long. The CDR3: CASSSVPGQTTNEKLFF. CDR3 DNA sequence: TGTGCCAGTAGTTCAGTCCCGGGACAGACAACTAATGAAAAACTGTTTTTT.

This clone has just one count. The rearrangement uses TRBV2 and TRBJ1-5; 9 bases are shared with TRBD1. CDR3 length: 14 residues. Germline CDR1 reads SNHLY; CDR2 reads FYNNEI. V was clipped by 2 bases and J by 6 bases; unmatched bases: 2. CDR3 region: CASSEQTGGQPQHF. The CDR3 DNA follows: TGTGCCAGCAGTGAACAGACAGGGGGTCAGCCCCAGCATTTT.

This chain links TRBV6-1 with TRBJ1-1; D is possibly TRBD1 (5 bases). The CDR3 runs to 12 residues. Germline CDR1 and CDR2: MNHNS and SASEGT. Trimming pared 4 bases from V and 8 bases from J, leaving 11 bases between. The CDR3 sequence is CASSGDRAEAFF. CDR3 coding DNA: TGTGCCAGCAGTGGAGACAGAGCCGAAGCTTTCTTT.

The chain joins TRBV30 to TRBJ1-6; possible D gene TRBD1, 6 bases. The CDR3 consists of 14 residues. Germline V lookup: CDR1 GTSNPN, CDR2 SVGIG (reference sequence). Trimming stripped 7 bases from V and 7 bases from J, with 17 bases between. The CDR3 DNA sequence: TGTGCCTTCGGGAGAGACAGGCGAAATTCACCCCTCCACTTT. It translates to CAFGRDRRNSPLHF.

For this clone: The same CDR3 is also encoded by other DNA sequences in this sample. V gene TRBV19 combines with J gene TRBJ1-5; unclear D gene. Germline V gene lookup returns CDR1 LNHDA and CDR2 SQIVND (reference sequence). CDR3 length equals 13 residues. V shed 3 bases and J shed 2 bases, with 5 bases lying between them. The CDR3 spells CASSMAGNQPQHF. The CDR3 DNA follows: TGTGCCAGTAGTATGGCAGGCAATCAGCCCCAGCATTTT.

The chain links TRBV6-5 to TRBJ2-1; tentative D call: TRBD1 (6 bases). Trimming took 10 bases from V and 7 from J, leaving 23 bases between them. CDR1 and CDR2 (germline): MNHEY, SVGAGI. The CDR3 extends over 15 amino acids. As DNA, the CDR3 is TGTGCCACCAACAGAGGGGGACCGTTAGATAATGAGCAGTTCTTC. It yields the protein CATNRGGPLDNEQFF.

The genes are TRBV2 and TRBJ2-7; D is perhaps TRBD1 (6 bases). The CDR3 totals 13 residues. CDR1 SNHLY and CDR2 FYNNEI come from the germline V gene. Trimming cost V 4 bases and J 4 bases, with 11 bases left between them. For the CDR3, the DNA is TGTGCCAGCAGTGGCCAGGGGAAGTACGAGCAGTACTTC. Encoded protein: CASSGQGKYEQYF.

The chain couples TRBV7-9 to TRBJ2-7; tentative D call: TRBD2 (5 bases). This CDR3 has 15 residues. V lost 1 base to trimming and J lost 7 bases, with 17 bases between them. Germline V lookup: CDR1 SEHNR, CDR2 FQNEAQ (reference sequence). The CDR3 spells CASSLGYYGGEEQYF. The CDR3 coding sequence is TGTGCCAGCAGCTTAGGGTACTACGGAGGTGAAGAGCAGTACTTC.

The chain recombines TRBV18 with TRBJ2-7, with D possibly TRBD1 on 6 matching bases. This CDR3 has 14 residues. With 3 bases removed from V and 0 bases from J, the gap between germline ends came to 9 bases. In germline, CDR1 is KGHSH, CDR2 LQKENI. The CDR3 bases are TGTGCCAGCTCACCGAACAGGGACTCCTACGAGCAGTACTTC. Its translation is CASSPNRDSYEQYF.

The genes are TRBV9 and TRBJ1-1; possibly TRBD1 for D (6 bases). The CDR3 totals 16 residues. Trimming pared 0 bases from V and 4 bases from J, leaving 16 bases between. Germline V CDR1 and CDR2: SGDLS, YYNGEE. CDR3 DNA: TGTGCCAGCAGCGTAGGTGAGGGGGTGGTCGGCACTGAAGCTTTCTTT. Encoded protein: CASSVGEGVVGTEAFF.

The chain links TRBV12-5 to TRBJ1-2; D unclear. Germline loops: CDR1 LGHNT, CDR2 FRNRAP. Trimming cost V 3 bases and J 8 bases, with 13 bases left between them. The CDR3 contains 13 residues. The DNA for the CDR3 is TGTGCTAGTGGTTTAGGACCGGCGATGGGCTACACCTTC. Translated: CASGLGPAMGYTF.